The entry below gives a single TCR beta chain sequence along with its context. CDR3 length: 16 amino acids. Germline assignment: CDR1 MNHEY and CDR2 SMNVEV (reference sequence). The germline V and J ends were trimmed by 6 bases and 0 bases, with 16 bases remaining between them. This sample stems from a study of blood T cell repertoires in COVID-19. Assay used: immunoSEQ multiplex PCR; TCRdb lists only in-frame clones, some missing. The sample has about 190,000 clones, approximately 90% seen once. The TCR was taken from a woman aged 40 to 50 in a cohort exposed to, infected with or recovered from COVID-19 (not recorded which). What was sequenced was PBMCs or T cells enriched from blood (not recorded which). The chain joins TRBV27 to TRBJ2-3; the D gene is possibly TRBD2 (5 bases). The CDR3 DNA sequence: TGTGCCAGCAGCTCTCCCGGGAATAGCAGCACAGATACGCAGTATTTT. Translation gives CASSSPGNSSTDTQYF.